The clone carrying this T cell receptor beta chain was detected once. Its antigen is not identified. This record comes from a study of glioma-infiltrating T cells after dendritic cell vaccination. Points from the study as a whole: Higher pretreatment TIL content predicted longer progression-free time and survival.

Up to about 2 ug genomic DNA was used for TCRB CDR3 amplification. Only in-frame clones appear in the TCRdb table, and some are missing; sequencing was by immunoSEQ multiplex PCR. The repertoire consists of about 82,000 clones, with 70% to 90% occurring once and the leading ten covering roughly 3.1%. The clonotype originates from a human donor with glioblastoma. This specimen was blood, taken before dendritic cell vaccination.

In nucleotides, the CDR3 is TGTGCCAGCAGCCAAGATCATAGCGGGGGGGCCTACAATGAGCAGTTCTTC. This codes for CASSQDHSGGAYNEQFF. The J gene is TRBJ2-1, the V gene TRBV4-2, with 11 bases fitting TRBD2. The V gene's germline CDR1 is LGHNA and CDR2 YNFKEQ. This CDR3 is 17 amino acids long. Trimming removed 0 bases from V and 2 bases from J; junction bases left unmatched: 3.